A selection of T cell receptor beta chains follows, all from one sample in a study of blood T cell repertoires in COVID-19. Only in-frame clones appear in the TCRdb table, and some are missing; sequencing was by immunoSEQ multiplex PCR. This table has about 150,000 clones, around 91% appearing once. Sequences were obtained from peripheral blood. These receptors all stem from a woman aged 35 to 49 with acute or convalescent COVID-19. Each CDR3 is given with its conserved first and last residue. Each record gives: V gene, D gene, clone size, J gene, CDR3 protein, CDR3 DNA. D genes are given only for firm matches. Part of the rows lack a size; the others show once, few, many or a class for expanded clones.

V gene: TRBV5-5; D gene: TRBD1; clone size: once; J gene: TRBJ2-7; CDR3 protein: CASSRSFDMGQGATGQYF; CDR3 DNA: TGTGCCAGCAGCCGATCATTTGACATGGGACAGGGGGCTACGGGGCAGTACTTC
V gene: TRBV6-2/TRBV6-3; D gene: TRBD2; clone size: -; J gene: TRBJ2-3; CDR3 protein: CASSYSKSGGTDTQYF; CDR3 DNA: TGTGCCAGCAGTTACTCGAAAAGCGGGGGTACAGATACGCAGTATTTT
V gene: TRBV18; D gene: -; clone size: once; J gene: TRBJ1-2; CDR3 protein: CASSPPSVGGDYGYTF; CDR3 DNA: TGTGCCAGCTCACCACCGTCGGTGGGAGGGGACTATGGCTACACCTTC
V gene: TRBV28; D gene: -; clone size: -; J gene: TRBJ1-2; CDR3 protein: CASSLGRPGHGANYGYTF; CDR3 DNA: TGTGCCAGCAGTTTGGGCAGGCCAGGGCATGGAGCTAACTATGGCTACACCTTC
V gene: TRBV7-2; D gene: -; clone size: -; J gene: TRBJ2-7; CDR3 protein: CASSDAGFYEQYF; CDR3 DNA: TGTGCCAGCAGTGATGCAGGGTTCTACGAGCAGTACTTC
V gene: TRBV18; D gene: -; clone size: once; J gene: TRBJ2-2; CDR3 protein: CASSPRDKEGELFF; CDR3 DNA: TGTGCCAGCTCACCTCGGGACAAGGAGGGGGAGCTGTTTTTT
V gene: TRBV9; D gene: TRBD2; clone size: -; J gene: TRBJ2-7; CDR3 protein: CASKRGTSGTLDSYEQYF; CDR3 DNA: TGTGCCAGCAAGAGAGGGACTAGCGGGACTTTAGACTCCTACGAGCAGTACTTC
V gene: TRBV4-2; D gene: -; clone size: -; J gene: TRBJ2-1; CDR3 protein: CASSQDWSSWSYNEQFF; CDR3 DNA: TGTGCCAGCAGCCAAGACTGGTCTAGCTGGTCCTACAATGAGCAGTTCTTC
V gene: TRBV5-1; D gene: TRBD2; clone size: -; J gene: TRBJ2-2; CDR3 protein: CASSLRLAGGTGELFF; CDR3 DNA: TGCGCCAGCAGCCTCCGACTAGCGGGAGGCACCGGGGAGCTGTTTTTT
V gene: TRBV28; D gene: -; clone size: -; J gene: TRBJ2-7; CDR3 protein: CASSFLTGTYSYEQYF; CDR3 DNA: TGTGCCAGCAGTTTTCTTACAGGGACCTACTCCTACGAGCAGTACTTC
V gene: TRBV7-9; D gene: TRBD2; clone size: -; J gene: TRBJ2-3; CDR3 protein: CASSPTWTSGTTTDTQYF; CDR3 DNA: TGTGCCAGCAGCCCAACCTGGACTAGCGGGACTACGACAGATACGCAGTATTTT
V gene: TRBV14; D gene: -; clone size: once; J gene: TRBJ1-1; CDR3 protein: CASSQMTVSNTEAFF; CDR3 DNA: TGTGCCAGCAGCCAAATGACAGTGAGCAACACTGAAGCTTTCTTT
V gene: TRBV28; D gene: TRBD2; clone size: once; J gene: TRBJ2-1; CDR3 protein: CASNFRTSGGPQFYNEQFF; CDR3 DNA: TGTGCCAGCAATTTTCGGACTAGCGGGGGGCCCCAATTCTACAATGAGCAGTTCTTC
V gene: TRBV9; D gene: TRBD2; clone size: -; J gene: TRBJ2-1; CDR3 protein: CASSISGALQYNEQFF; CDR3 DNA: TGTGCCAGCAGCATTAGCGGGGCCCTCCAATACAATGAGCAGTTCTTC
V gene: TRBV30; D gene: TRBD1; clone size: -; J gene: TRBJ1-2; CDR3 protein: CAWSNRGIGYGYTF; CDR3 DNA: TGTGCCTGGAGTAACAGGGGAATTGGCTATGGCTACACCTTC
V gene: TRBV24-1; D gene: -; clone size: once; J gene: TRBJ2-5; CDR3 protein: CATSDLRGLGQETQYF; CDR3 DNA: TGTGCCACCAGTGATTTGCGAGGACTGGGGCAAGAGACCCAGTACTTC
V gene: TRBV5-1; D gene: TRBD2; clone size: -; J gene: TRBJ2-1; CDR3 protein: CASSLVSGAGQFF; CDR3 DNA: TGCGCCAGCAGCTTGGTAAGCGGGGCCGGGCAGTTCTTC
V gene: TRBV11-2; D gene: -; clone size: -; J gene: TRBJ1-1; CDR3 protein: CASSLPNTEAFF; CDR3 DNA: TGTGCCAGCAGCTTACCTAACACTGAAGCTTTCTTT
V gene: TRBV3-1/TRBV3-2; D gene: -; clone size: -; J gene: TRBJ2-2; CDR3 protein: CASSQERTGEAGELFF; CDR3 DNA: TGTGCCAGCAGCCAAGAAAGGACGGGAGAGGCTGGGGAGCTGTTTTTT
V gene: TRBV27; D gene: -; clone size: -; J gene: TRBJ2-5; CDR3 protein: CASSARDLQETQYF; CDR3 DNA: TGTGCCAGCAGTGCCCGGGACTTACAAGAGACCCAGTACTTC
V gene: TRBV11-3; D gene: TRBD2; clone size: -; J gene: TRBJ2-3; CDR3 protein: CASSPGGEDTDTQYF; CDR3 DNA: TGTGCCAGCAGCCCTGGGGGGGAAGACACAGATACGCAGTATTTT
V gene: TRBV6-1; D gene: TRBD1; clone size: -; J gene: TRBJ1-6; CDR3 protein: CASSAIRQGSNSPLHF; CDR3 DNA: TGTGCCAGCAGTGCGATCCGACAGGGGTCTAATTCACCCCTCCACTTT
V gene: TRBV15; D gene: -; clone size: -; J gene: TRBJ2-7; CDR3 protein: CATSPPTSYEQYF; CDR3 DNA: TGTGCCACCAGCCCCCCCACTAGCTACGAGCAGTACTTC
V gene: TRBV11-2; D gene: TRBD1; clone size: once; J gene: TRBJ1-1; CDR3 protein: CASSLTGITEAFF; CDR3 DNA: TGTGCCAGCAGCTTGACAGGGATCACTGAAGCTTTCTTT
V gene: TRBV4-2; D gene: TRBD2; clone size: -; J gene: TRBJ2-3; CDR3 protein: CASSQDSTWTSGVTDTQYF; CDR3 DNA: TGTGCCAGCAGCCAAGATTCGACCTGGACTAGCGGTGTAACAGATACGCAGTATTTT
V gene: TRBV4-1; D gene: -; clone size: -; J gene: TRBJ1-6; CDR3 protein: CASSVQGGSYNSPLHF; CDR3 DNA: TGCGCCAGCAGCGTTCAGGGAGGCTCCTATAATTCACCCCTCCACTTT
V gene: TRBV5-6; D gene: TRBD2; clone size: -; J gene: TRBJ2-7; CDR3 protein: CASSLVAGYDEQYF; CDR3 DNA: TGTGCCAGCAGCTTGGTAGCGGGATACGACGAGCAGTACTTC
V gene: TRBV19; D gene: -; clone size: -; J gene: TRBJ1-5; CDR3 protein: CASSMGQGPFKPQHF; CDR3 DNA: TGTGCCAGTAGTATGGGGCAGGGTCCTTTCAAGCCCCAGCATTTT
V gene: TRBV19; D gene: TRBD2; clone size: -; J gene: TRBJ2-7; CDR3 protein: CATGLAGNIRTAEQYF; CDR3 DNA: TGTGCCACAGGACTAGCGGGAAATATTAGGACTGCCGAGCAGTACTTC
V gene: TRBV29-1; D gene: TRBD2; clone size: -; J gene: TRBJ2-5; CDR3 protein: CSGELAGERETQYF; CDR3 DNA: TGCAGCGGTGAACTAGCGGGAGAACGAGAGACCCAGTACTTC
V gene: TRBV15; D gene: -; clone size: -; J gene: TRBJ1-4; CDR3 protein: CATSRGDRRQNEKLFF; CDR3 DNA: TGTGCCACCAGCAGGGGAGACAGGAGACAAAATGAAAAACTGTTTTTT
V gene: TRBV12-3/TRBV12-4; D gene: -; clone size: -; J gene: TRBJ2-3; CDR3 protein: CASSPVTDTQYF; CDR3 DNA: TGTGCCAGCAGCCCCGTCACAGATACGCAGTATTTT
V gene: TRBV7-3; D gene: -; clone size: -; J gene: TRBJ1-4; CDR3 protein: CASSSGTPNEKLFF; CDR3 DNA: TGTGCCAGCAGCTCCGGGACACCGAATGAAAAACTGTTTTTT
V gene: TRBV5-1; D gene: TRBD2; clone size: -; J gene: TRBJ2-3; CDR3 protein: CASSPGGTDTQYF; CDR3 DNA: TGCGCCAGCAGTCCGGGAGGGACAGATACGCAGTATTTT
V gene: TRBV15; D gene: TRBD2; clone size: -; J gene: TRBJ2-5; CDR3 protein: CATSREAQLAAQETQYF; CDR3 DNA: TGTGCCACCAGCAGAGAGGCCCAACTAGCGGCCCAAGAGACCCAGTACTTC
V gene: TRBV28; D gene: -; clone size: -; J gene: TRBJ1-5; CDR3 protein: CASSPQGGNQPQHF; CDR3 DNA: TGTGCCAGCAGTCCCCAGGGTGGCAATCAGCCCCAGCATTTT
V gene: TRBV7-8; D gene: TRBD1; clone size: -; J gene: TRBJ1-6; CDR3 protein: CASSPRGGQGVNSPLHF; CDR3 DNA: TGTGCCAGCAGCCCCCGTGGCGGACAGGGGGTTAATTCACCCCTCCACTTT
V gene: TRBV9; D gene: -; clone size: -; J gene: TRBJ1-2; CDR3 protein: CASSVGEQGYGYTF; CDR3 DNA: TGTGCCAGCAGCGTAGGGGAACAGGGCTATGGCTACACCTTC
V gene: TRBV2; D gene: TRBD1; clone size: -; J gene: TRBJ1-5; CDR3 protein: CASSGRTGFNQPQHF; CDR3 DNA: TGTGCCAGCAGTGGCAGGACAGGATTCAATCAGCCCCAGCATTTT
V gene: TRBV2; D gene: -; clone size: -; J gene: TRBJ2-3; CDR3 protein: CASSWASASTDTQYF; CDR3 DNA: TGTGCCAGCAGCTGGGCCTCCGCAAGCACAGATACGCAGTATTTT
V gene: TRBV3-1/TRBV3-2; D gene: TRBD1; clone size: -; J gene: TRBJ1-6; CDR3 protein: CASSPGQGNSPLHF; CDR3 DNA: TGTGCCAGCAGCCCGGGACAGGGGAACTCACCCCTCCACTTT
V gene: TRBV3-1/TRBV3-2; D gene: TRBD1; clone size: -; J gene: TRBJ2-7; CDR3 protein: CASSQVHRGRYEQYF; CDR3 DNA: TGTGCCAGCAGCCAAGTACACAGGGGGCGATACGAGCAGTACTTC
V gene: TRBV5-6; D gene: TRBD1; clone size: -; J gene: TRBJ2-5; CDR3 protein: CASSLDRGYQETQYF; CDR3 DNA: TGTGCCAGCAGCTTGGACAGGGGATACCAAGAGACCCAGTACTTC
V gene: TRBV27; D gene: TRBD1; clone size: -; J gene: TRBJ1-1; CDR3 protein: CASSFFDRVTEAFF; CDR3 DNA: TGTGCCAGCAGTTTTTTTGACAGGGTCACTGAAGCTTTCTTT
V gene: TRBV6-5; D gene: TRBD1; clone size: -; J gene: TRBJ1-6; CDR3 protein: CATKRQGPNSPLHF; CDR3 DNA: TGTGCCACAAAAAGACAGGGGCCCAATTCACCCCTCCACTTT
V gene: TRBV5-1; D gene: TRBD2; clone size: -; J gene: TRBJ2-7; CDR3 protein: CASSLGLAGPDHYEQYF; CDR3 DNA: TGCGCCAGCAGCCTTGGACTAGCGGGGCCCGACCACTACGAGCAGTACTTC
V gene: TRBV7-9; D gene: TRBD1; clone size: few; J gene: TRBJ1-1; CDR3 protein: CASSPQGQGVTEAFF; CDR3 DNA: TGTGCCAGCAGCCCGCAAGGACAGGGGGTCACTGAAGCTTTCTTT
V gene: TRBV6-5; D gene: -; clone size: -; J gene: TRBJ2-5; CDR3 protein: CASSYSHSQETQYF; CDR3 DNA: TGTGCCAGCAGTTACTCTCATTCCCAAGAGACCCAGTACTTC
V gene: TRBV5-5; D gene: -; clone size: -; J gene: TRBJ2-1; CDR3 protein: CASSLEVRLVYINEQFF; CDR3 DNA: TGTGCCAGCAGCTTGGAGGTGAGACTAGTATATATCAATGAGCAGTTCTTC
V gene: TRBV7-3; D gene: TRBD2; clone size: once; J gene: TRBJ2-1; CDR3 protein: CASSPLAGYSYNEQFF; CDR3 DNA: TGTGCCAGCAGCCCCTTAGCGGGTTACTCCTACAATGAGCAGTTCTTC
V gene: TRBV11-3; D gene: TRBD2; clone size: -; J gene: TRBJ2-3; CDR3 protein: CASSVGTSGNTDTQYF; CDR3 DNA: TGTGCCAGCAGCGTGGGGACTAGCGGAAACACAGATACGCAGTATTTT
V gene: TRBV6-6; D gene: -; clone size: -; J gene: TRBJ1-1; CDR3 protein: CASSFANKNTEAFF; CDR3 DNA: TGTGCCAGCAGTTTCGCCAACAAGAACACTGAAGCTTTCTTT
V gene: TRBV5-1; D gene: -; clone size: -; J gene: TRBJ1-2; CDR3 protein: CASSLDKNYGYTF; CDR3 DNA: TGCGCCAGCAGCCTGGACAAGAACTATGGCTACACCTTC
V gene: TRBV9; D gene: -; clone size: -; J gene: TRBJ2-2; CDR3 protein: CASSVTRNTGELFF; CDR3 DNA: TGTGCCAGCAGCGTAACAAGAAACACCGGGGAGCTGTTTTTT
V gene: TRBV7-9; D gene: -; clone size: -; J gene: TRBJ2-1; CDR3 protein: CASTNLGSGRDNEQFF; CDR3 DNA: TGTGCCAGCACCAACCTGGGCAGCGGACGGGACAATGAGCAGTTCTTC